A single sample gave rise to the 5 T cell receptor beta chains below, sequenced in a study of OX40 agonist ivuxolimab in advanced cancers. This table comes from immunoSEQ multiplex PCR, and its TCRdb copy is limited to in-frame clones, with some not included. The repertoire holds approximately 58,000 clones, with about four fifths as singletons. The sequencing here drew on CD4+ or CD8+ T cells sorted from blood, taken in a trial of the OX40 agonist ivuxolimab. The receptor source for this set is an adult with an advanced solid tumor such as melanoma, head and neck, liver or kidney cancer.

This sequence joins TRBV9 and TRBJ2-1; D is possibly TRBD2 (6 bases). The germline gives CDR1 SGDLS, CDR2 YYNGEE. The V end was cut by 3 bases, the J end by 6 bases, with 22 bases between. The CDR3 extends over 17 amino acids. CDR3 coding DNA: TGTGCCAGCAGCGCGACCCCCGGGACTTCTATCTCCAATGAGCAGTTCTTC. Translation gives CASSATPGTSISNEQFF.

CDR3 DNA: TGTGCCACCCAGGACAGGGCGAGCTCCTACGAGCAGTACTTC. The encoded protein is CATQDRASSYEQYF. This chain connects TRBV19 to TRBJ2-7; 8 bases map to TRBD1. V dropped 10 bases and J dropped 0; count of bases not matched to a gene: 8. Germline CDR1 and CDR2: LNHDA and SQIVND (reference sequence). The CDR3 sequence is 14 residues long.

This chain connects TRBV14 to TRBJ2-4; the D is unclear. Trimming cost V 8 bases and J 6 bases, with 8 bases left between them. Germline CDR1 SGHDN, CDR2 FVKESK. There are 11 residues in the CDR3. This CDR3 reads CASGNGNIQYF. The CDR3 DNA follows: TGTGCCAGCGGGAACGGAAACATTCAGTACTTC.

V is TRBV29-1 and J is TRBJ2-6; D gene unclear. V lost 4 bases to trimming and J lost 0 bases, with 4 bases between them. The CDR3 has 13 amino acids. Germline values: CDR1 SQVTM, CDR2 ANQGSEA. CDR3 residues: CSVGISGANVLTF. The DNA for the CDR3 is TGCAGCGTTGGGATCTCTGGGGCCAACGTCCTGACTTTC.

The chain uses TRBV20-1 and TRBJ2-3; D remains unclear. With 3 bases removed from V and 4 bases from J, the gap between germline ends came to 2 bases. Germline V lookup: CDR1 DFQATT, CDR2 SNEGSKA (reference sequence). The CDR3 runs 10 residues. The CDR3 DNA reads as TGCAGTGCTAGCTCAGATACGCAGTATTTT. Its translation: CSASSDTQYF.